This entry lists 22 T cell receptor beta chains sequenced from one sample in a study of T-cell memory formation after mild COVID-19 (dated by TCRdb to the early 2020s). Receptor amplification or capture employed 5' RACE. The listed sequencing device is Illumina NovaSeq 6000. TCRdb trimmed the raw reads at Q25, called clones with MiXCR and kept productive beta chains. A single entry per CDR3 protein holds the most common genes and DNA from its merged rows. For this sample the table gives roughly 130,000 distinct CDR3 sequences, of which roughly 6.2% were detected only once. The leading ten clones occupy approximately 2.1% of the sample. Material: PBMCs or a T cell subset sorted from them (not recorded which). These TCRs come from an adult woman who had mild COVID-19 (a few samples of this study predate the infection). The sample titles of this study are shuffled in the database, so cell type and time point are left out; the donor was told from shared clones.

In its sample, this clonotype was seen many times. The chain employs TRBV12-3 or TRBV12-4 and TRBJ2-5; TRBD1 might be the D (6 bases). There are 16 residues in the CDR3. The V end lost 5 bases, the J end lost 5 bases, and 21 bases lay between the germline ends. CDR3 amino acids: CASSLRDIEPRETQYF. The CDR3, as DNA: TGTGCCAGCAGTCTCCGGGACATCGAGCCAAGGGAGACCCAGTACTTC.

This clonotype was counted ten times or more. CDR3 DNA sequence: TGTGCCACCAGTGATCCCAAGGACCCTGGGGCCAACGTCCTGACTTTC. Its protein product is CATSDPKDPGANVLTF. The chain recombines TRBV24-1 with TRBJ2-6; D is unresolved. V shed 3 bases and J shed 2 bases, with 10 bases lying between them. The CDR3 runs to 16 residues. The V gene's germline CDR1 is KGHDR and CDR2 SFDVKD.

The table lists this clonotype with many counts. V gene TRBV27 combines with J gene TRBJ2-7, with D uncertain. Germline lookup yields CDR1 MNHEY and CDR2 SMNVEV (reference sequence). Trimming removed 8 bases at V and 4 bases at J, with 12 bases between. The CDR3 loop spans 12 amino acids. The CDR3 region has the DNA TGTGCCAGCGGCCTTGTTCGGTACGAGCAGTACTTC. Amino acid sequence: CASGLVRYEQYF.

The chain uses TRBV5-5 and TRBJ2-7; the D is unclear. V dropped 4 bases and J dropped 6 bases, with 14 bases sitting between them. Germline-derived CDR1 and CDR2 are SGHKS and YYEKEE (reference sequence). The CDR3 is made up of 13 amino acids. CDR3 coding DNA: TGTGCCAGCAGCCTATGGACCGCTCTCGAGCAGTACTTC. Translating it yields CASSLWTALEQYF. Looking up the rest from reference TRBV5-5 and TRBJ2-7 gives the full variable domain: DAGVTQSPTHLIKTRGQQVTLRCSPISGHKSVSWYQQVLGQGPQFIFQYYEKEERGRGNFPDRFSARQFPNYSSELNVNALLLGDSALYLCASSLWTALEQYFGPGTRLTVT.

This clonotype was seen more than once but under ten times. This rearrangement joins TRBV7-6 to TRBJ2-7, with 10 bases aligning to TRBD2. The length of the CDR3 is 17 residues. V lost 4 bases to trimming and J lost 1 base; unmatched junction nucleotides: 10. The germline CDR1 and CDR2 sequences are SGHVS and FNYEAQ. CDR3 loop: CASSSPSGSFGSYEQYF. CDR3 nucleotides: TGTGCCAGCAGCTCCCCTAGCGGGAGTTTCGGATCCTACGAGCAGTACTTC.

The V gene is TRBV4-1, the J gene TRBJ1-4; D not resolved. CDR3 length: 14 residues. Trimming shortened V by 1 base and J by 4 bases, and 7 bases separated the two germline ends. The germline CDR1 and CDR2 sequences are MGHRA and YSYEKL. The CDR3 here is CASSQGTVNEKLFF. The CDR3 bases are TGCGCCAGCAGCCAAGGCACAGTTAATGAAAAACTGTTTTTT.

The V and J genes are TRBV24-1 and TRBJ1-1, with 7 nucleotides matching TRBD1. The V gene's germline CDR1 is KGHDR and CDR2 SFDVKD. Trimming at V came to 5 bases and at J to 4 bases, leaving 3 bases not matched to a gene. The CDR3 consists of 13 residues. CDR3 in amino acids: CATSAQGGTEAFF. The DNA of the CDR3 is TGTGCCACCAGTGCGCAGGGGGGCACTGAAGCTTTCTTT.

This clonotype showed up just a few times. J is TRBJ1-3 and V is TRBV7-9, with 7 bases aligning to TRBD1. The germline gives CDR1 SEHNR, CDR2 FQNEAQ (reference sequence). The CDR3 extends over 16 amino acids. The trim removed 5 bases at V and 3 bases at J, leaving 10 bases unmatched. In DNA form, the CDR3 reads TGTGCCAGCAGCGAGACCCGCGGGACAGTTGGAAACACCATATATTTT. Protein: CASSETRGTVGNTIYF.

This clonotype was counted only a few times. The chain recombines TRBV20-1 with TRBJ2-3; D uncertain. Germline V CDR1 and CDR2: DFQATT, SNEGSKA (reference sequence). The V end was cut by 0 bases, the J end by 6 bases, with 16 bases between. CDR3 size: 15 residues. Written as DNA, the CDR3 is TGCAGTGCTAGAGATCGCCCCATACTACCGGATACGCAGTATTTT. Its translation: CSARDRPILPDTQYF.

CDR3 sequence (DNA): TGTGCCAGCAGGTTGGGAACCGGGGAGCTGTTTTTT. Protein product: CASRLGTGELFF. The chain has TRBV7-9 and TRBJ2-2; D gene uncertain. V lost 6 bases to trimming and J lost 5 bases, with 7 bases between them. CDR1 and CDR2 (germline): SEHNR, FQNEAQ (reference sequence). The CDR3 covers 12 residues.

This sequence joins TRBV14 and TRBJ1-6; D not resolved. The CDR3 has 14 amino acids. Germline CDR1 reads SGHDN; CDR2 reads FVKESK. Deletions cut 4 bases from V and 6 bases from J, with 10 bases between. The CDR3 DNA reads TGTGCCAGCAGCCGGGGAAATACTAATTCACCCCTCCACTTT. Translating it yields CASSRGNTNSPLHF.

The chain employs TRBV19 and TRBJ2-5; TRBD2 matches at 12 bases. Trimming removed 6 bases from V and 1 base from J; junction bases left unmatched: 15. The V gene's germline CDR1 is LNHDA and CDR2 SQIVND (reference sequence). CDR3 length: 19 residues. In nucleotides, the CDR3 is TGTGCCAGTAGCCTGACTAGCGGGAGCGCACAACCAATCCAAGAGACCCAGTACTTC. Amino acids: CASSLTSGSAQPIQETQYF.

This clonotype has more than one count but fewer than ten. The gene calls are TRBV12-3 or TRBV12-4 and TRBJ1-5; no clear D. The CDR3 is made up of 12 amino acids. Trimming left V 7 bases short and J 1 base short, with 5 bases between. CDR3 DNA: TGTGCCAGCAAACAGAGCAATCAGCCCCAGCATTTT. Its translation is CASKQSNQPQHF.

This clonotype was observed at least ten times. The chain recombines TRBV10-3 with TRBJ2-7, with unresolved D. Per the germline V gene, CDR1 is ENHRY and CDR2 is SYGVKD. The CDR3 length is 11 residues. V lost 3 bases to trimming and J lost 11 bases, with 11 bases between them. The CDR3 DNA is TGTGCCATCAGTGACGACCGAATAAAGTACTTC. Its translation: CAISDDRIKYF.

This clonotype was counted only a few times. The DNA of the CDR3 is TGTGCCAGCACCAATTACAGGGTTTTGACTGAAGCTTTCTTT. It codes for CASTNYRVLTEAFF. The V gene is TRBV7-9, the J gene TRBJ1-1; a weak D match, TRBD1 (6 bases). The CDR3 sequence is 14 residues long. With 7 bases removed from V and 5 bases from J, the gap between germline ends came to 17 bases. Germline V gene sequence: CDR1 SEHNR, CDR2 FQNEAQ (reference sequence).

This clonotype was recorded many times. The gene calls are TRBV24-1 and TRBJ2-2; the D gene could be TRBD1 or TRBD2 (5 bases each). Germline lookup yields CDR1 KGHDR and CDR2 SFDVKD. Deletions cut 3 bases from V and 2 bases from J, with 12 bases between. CDR3 length equals 16 residues. The CDR3 bases are TGTGCCACCAGTGATCATCCGGGACGCAACACCGGGGAGCTGTTTTTT. Its protein product is CATSDHPGRNTGELFF.

This clonotype was detected a few times. The chain employs TRBV5-1 and TRBJ1-2, with D uncertain. CDR1 and CDR2 from the germline V gene are SGHRS and YFSETQ. This CDR3 spans 13 amino acids. V was clipped by 5 bases and J by 0 bases, with 8 bases between them. CDR3: CASRKDTNYGYTF. CDR3 bases: TGCGCCAGCAGAAAGGATACTAACTATGGCTACACCTTC.

Only a few counts were recorded for this clonotype. The genes are TRBV5-1 and TRBJ2-2; 7 bases fit TRBD2. V trimming: 0 bases; J trimming: 0 bases; junction bases outside the gene matches: 11. CDR1 and CDR2 (germline): SGHRS, YFSETQ. The CDR3 totals 19 residues. The CDR3 sequence is CASSLGPSGTYANTGELFF. The CDR3 bases are TGCGCCAGCAGCTTGGGTCCTAGCGGAACATACGCGAACACCGGGGAGCTGTTTTTT.

This clonotype was recorded a few times. This chain connects TRBV20-1 to TRBJ1-6, with 8 bases identical to TRBD1. This CDR3 is 14 amino acids long. V shed 4 bases, J shed 6 bases, and the junction held 5 bases outside the gene matches. Germline CDR1 is DFQATT and CDR2 is SNEGSKA (reference sequence). As DNA, the CDR3 is TGCAGTGCTACTAGTGGACAGGGTAATTCACCCCTCCACTTT. This codes for CSATSGQGNSPLHF.

This clonotype turned up a few times. The chain is built from TRBV7-9 and TRBJ1-4, with 11 bases lining up with TRBD1. This CDR3 has 14 amino acids. Per the germline V gene, CDR1 is SEHNR and CDR2 is FQNEAQ (reference sequence). Trimming removed 5 bases from V and 8 bases from J; junction bases left unmatched: 4. The DNA of the CDR3 is TGTGCCAGCAGCCAAGGACAGGGGGCAGAAAAACTGTTTTTT. Amino acids: CASSQGQGAEKLFF.

Ten or more counts support this clonotype. This chain joins TRBV4-3 and TRBJ2-7; the match to TRBD1 covers 9 bases. Germline V gives CDR1 LGHNA, CDR2 YSLEER. This CDR3 has 16 residues. V lost 2 bases, J lost 2 bases, and 7 bases stayed unmatched. CDR3 protein: CASSQMVQGAPYEQYF. CDR3 in DNA: TGCGCCAGCAGCCAAATGGTACAGGGGGCTCCCTACGAGCAGTACTTC.

This clonotype was detected a few times. The chain joins TRBV20-1 to TRBJ2-7; D is possibly TRBD1 or TRBD2 (5 bases each). The V end was cut by 6 bases, the J end by 0 bases, with 12 bases between. This CDR3 region has 13 residues. Germline V gene sequence: CDR1 DFQATT, CDR2 SNEGSKA (reference sequence). This chain's CDR3 is CSAYTGTSYEQYF. CDR3 in DNA: TGCAGTGCCTACACCGGGACCTCCTACGAGCAGTACTTC.